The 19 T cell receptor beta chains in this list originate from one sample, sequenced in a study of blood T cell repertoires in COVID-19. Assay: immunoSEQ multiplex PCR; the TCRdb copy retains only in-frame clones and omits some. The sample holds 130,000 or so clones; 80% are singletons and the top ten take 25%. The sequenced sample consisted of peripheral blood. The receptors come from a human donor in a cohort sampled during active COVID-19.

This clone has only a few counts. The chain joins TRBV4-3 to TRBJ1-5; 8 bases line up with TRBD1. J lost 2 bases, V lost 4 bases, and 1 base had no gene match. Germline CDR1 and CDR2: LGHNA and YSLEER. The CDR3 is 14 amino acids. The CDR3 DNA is TGCGCCAGCAGCCTGGACAGGGGCAATCAGCCCCAGCATTTT. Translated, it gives CASSLDRGNQPQHF.

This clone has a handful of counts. Here the CDR3 DNA reads TGTGCCAGCTCGACTTCGGGAACTGAAGCTTTCTTT. Protein sequence: CASSTSGTEAFF. The chain joins TRBV5-5 to TRBJ1-1, with D unresolved. Trimming took 7 bases from V and 5 from J, leaving 12 bases between them. In germline, CDR1 is SGHKS, CDR2 YYEKEE (reference sequence). The CDR3 is 12 amino acids.

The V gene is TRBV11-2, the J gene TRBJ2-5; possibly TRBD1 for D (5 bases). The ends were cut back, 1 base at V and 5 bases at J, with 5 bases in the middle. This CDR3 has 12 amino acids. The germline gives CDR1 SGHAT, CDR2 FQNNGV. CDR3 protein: CASSLAGETQYF. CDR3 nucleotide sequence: TGTGCCAGCAGCTTAGCAGGGGAGACCCAGTACTTC. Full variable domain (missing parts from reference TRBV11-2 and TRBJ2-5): EAGVAQSPRYKIIEKRQSVAFWCNPISGHATLYWYQQILGQGPKLLIQFQNNGVVDDSQLPKDRFSAERLKGVDSTLKIQPAKLEDSAVYLCASSLAGETQYFGPGTRLLVL.

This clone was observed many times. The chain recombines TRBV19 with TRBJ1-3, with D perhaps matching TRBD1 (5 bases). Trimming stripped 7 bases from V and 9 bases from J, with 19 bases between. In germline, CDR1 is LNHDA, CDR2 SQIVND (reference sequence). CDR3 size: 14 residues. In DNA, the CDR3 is TGTGCCAGTAAAAGGGGACTTAAGTTAGGCACCATATATTTT. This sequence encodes CASKRGLKLGTIYF. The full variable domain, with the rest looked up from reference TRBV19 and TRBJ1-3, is DGGITQSPKYLFRKEGQNVTLSCEQNLNHDAMYWYRQDPGQGLRLIYYSQIVNDFQKGDIAEGYSVSREKKESFPLTVTSAQKNPTAFYLCASKRGLKLGTIYFGEGSWLTVV.

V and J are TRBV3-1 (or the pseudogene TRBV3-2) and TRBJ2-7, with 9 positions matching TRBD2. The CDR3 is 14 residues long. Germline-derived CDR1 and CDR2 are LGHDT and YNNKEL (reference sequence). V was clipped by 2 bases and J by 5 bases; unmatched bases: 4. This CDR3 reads CASSQSSGIHEQYF. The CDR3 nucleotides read TGTGCCAGCAGCCAATCTAGCGGGATCCACGAGCAGTACTTC.

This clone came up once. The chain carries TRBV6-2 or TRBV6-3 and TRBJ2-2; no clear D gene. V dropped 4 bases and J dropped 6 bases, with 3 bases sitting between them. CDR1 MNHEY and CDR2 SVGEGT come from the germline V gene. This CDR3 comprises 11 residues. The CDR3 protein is CASSLAGELFF. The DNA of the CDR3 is TGTGCCAGCAGTTTAGCCGGGGAGCTGTTTTTT.

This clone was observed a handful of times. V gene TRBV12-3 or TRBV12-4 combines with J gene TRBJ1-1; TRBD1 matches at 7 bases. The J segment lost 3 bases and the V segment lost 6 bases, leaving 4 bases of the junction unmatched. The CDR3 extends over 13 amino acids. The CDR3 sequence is CASRPGQYTEAFF. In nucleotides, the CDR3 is TGTGCCAGCAGGCCGGGACAGTACACTGAAGCTTTCTTT.

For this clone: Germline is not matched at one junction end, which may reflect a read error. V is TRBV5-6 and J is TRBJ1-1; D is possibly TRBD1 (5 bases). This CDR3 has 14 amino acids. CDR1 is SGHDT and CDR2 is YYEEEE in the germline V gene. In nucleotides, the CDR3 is TGTGCCAGCAACTTGGGACGGAGGAACACTGAAGCTTTCTTT. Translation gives CASNLGRRNTEAFF.

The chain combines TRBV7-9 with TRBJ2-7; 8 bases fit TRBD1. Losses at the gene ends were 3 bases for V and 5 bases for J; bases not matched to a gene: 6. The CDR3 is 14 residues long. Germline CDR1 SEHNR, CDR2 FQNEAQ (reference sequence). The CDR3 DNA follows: TGTGCCAGCAGCTTCGACAGGGGTCCTGACGAGCAGTACTTC. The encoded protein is CASSFDRGPDEQYF. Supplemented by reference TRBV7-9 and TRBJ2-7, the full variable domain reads DTGVSQNPRHKITKRGQNVTFRCDPISEHNRLYWYRQTLGQGPEFLTYFQNEAQLEKSRLLSDRFSAERPKGSFSTLEIQRTEQGDSAMYLCASSFDRGPDEQYFGPGTRLTVT.

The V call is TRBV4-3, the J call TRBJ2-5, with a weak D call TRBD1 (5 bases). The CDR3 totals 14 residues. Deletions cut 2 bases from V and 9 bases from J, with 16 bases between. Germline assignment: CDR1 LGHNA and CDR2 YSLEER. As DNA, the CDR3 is TGCGCCAGCAGCCAAAGGGGCGACTCTTTGGCCCAGTACTTC. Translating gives CASSQRGDSLAQYF.

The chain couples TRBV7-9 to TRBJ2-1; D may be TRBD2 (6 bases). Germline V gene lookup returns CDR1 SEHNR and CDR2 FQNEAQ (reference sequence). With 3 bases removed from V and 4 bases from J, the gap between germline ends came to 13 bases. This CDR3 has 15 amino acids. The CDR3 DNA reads TGTGCCAGCAGCTTTGGTAGCGGACTTTACAATGAGCAGTTCTTC. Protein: CASSFGSGLYNEQFF.

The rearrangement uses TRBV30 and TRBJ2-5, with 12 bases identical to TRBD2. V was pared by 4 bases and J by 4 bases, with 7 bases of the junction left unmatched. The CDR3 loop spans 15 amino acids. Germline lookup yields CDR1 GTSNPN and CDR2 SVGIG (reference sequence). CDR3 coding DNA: TGTGCCTGGACGCTAGCGGGAGGGCCTGGAGAGACCCAGTACTTC. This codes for CAWTLAGGPGETQYF.

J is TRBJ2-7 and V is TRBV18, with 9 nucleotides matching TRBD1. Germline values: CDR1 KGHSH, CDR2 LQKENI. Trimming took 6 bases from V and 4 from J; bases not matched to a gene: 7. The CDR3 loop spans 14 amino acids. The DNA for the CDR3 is TGTGCCAGCTCCGACGGACAGGGGACGTACGAGCAGTACTTC. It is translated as CASSDGQGTYEQYF.

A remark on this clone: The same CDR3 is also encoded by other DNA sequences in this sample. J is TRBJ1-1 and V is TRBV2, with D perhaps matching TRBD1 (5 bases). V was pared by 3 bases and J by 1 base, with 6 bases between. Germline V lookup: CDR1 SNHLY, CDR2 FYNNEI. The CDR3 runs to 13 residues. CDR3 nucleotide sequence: TGTGCCAGCAGTGACCAGGGGAACACTGAAGCTTTCTTT. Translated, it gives CASSDQGNTEAFF.

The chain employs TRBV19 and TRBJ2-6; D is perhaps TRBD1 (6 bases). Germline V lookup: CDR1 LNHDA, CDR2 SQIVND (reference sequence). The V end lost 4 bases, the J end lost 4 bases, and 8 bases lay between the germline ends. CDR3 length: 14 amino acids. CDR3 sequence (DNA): TGTGCCAGTAGTACAGGGGCCGGGGCCAACGTCCTGACTTTC. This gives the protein CASSTGAGANVLTF.

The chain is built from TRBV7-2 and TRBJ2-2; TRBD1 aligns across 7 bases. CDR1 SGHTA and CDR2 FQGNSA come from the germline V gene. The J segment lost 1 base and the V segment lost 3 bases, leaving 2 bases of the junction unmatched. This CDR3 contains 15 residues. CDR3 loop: CASSLDRLNTGELFF. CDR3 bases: TGTGCCAGCAGCTTGGACAGGCTGAACACCGGGGAGCTGTTTTTT.

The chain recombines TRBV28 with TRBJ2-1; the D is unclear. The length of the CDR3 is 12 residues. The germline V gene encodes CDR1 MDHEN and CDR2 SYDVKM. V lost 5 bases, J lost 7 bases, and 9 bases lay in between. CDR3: CASSTIRNEQFF. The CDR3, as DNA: TGTGCCAGCAGTACCATACGGAATGAGCAGTTCTTC.

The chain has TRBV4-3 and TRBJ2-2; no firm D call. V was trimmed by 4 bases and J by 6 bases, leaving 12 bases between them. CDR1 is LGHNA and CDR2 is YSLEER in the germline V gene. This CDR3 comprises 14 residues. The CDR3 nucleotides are TGCGCCAGCAGCCCGCCCGGTCAGGCCGGGGAGCTGTTTTTT. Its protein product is CASSPPGQAGELFF.

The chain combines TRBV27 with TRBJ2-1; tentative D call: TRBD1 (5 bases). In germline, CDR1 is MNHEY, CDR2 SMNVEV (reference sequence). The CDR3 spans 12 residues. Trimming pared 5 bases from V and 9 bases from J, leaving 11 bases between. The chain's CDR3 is CASSRLGREQFF. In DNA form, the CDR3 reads TGTGCCAGCAGTCGCCTGGGGCGTGAGCAGTTCTTC.